This T cell receptor beta chain was recovered during a study of T cell changes during pregnancy in multiple sclerosis. Trimming cost V 4 bases and J 0 bases; bases outside gene matches: 15. The CDR3 has 18 residues. CDR1 is GTSNPN, CDR2 SVGIG, per germline (reference sequence). Here immunoSEQ multiplex PCR was the method, and the copy in TCRdb shows in-frame clones only, minus some. The profile shows 35,000 to 45,000 clones, around nine tenths of them singletons. The TCR was taken from a female donor with multiple sclerosis, enrolled in a pregnancy study. This sequence joins TRBV30 and TRBJ2-1; 7 bases fit TRBD2. The sequenced sample was CD8+ T cells from peripheral blood mononuclear cells, obtained in the first trimester of pregnancy. CDR3 DNA sequence: TGTGCCTGGAAAGAGGCTAGCGGAGCGTTAAGCTCCTACAATGAGCAGTTCTTC. Its protein product is CAWKEASGALSSYNEQFF.